Listed below are T cell receptor beta chains from one sample, sequenced in a study of long-term antiretroviral therapy in people with HIV. Profiling relied on immunoSEQ multiplex PCR, and the TCRdb table lists in-frame clones only, not all of them. The sample yields about 48,000 clones, about 86% seen once. Sequenced material: unsorted PBMCs, taken 0.8 years after starting antiretroviral therapy. These receptors were collected from a woman younger than 30 with HIV. The conserved cysteine and the conserved F or W are not part of the CDR3 here. The D gene is left open where the match is weak.

j_call | d_call | v_call | cdr3_aa
TRBJ1-1 | - | TRBV27 | ASSLGMGTEAF
TRBJ2-7 | TRBD2 | TRBV11-2 | ASSLWRPSGSYEQY
TRBJ1-2 | TRBD1 | TRBV6-6 | ASSQGQGSNYGYT
TRBJ1-1 | - | TRBV11-1 | ASSLAGGGINTEAF
TRBJ2-1 | TRBD2 | TRBV14 | ASSQTSGSYNEQF
TRBJ1-1 | TRBD1 | TRBV10-3 | AISTGGYTEAF
TRBJ1-2 | - | TRBV5-1 | ASSLWGDDGYT
TRBJ1-2 | - | TRBV4-1 | ASSQEGRIIT
TRBJ2-7 | - | TRBV10-2 | ASSDDAGAYYEQY
TRBJ2-3 | - | TRBV12-2 | ASRFLHVGRGGPADTQY
TRBJ2-7 | TRBD1 | TRBV27 | ASSFRTGGTYEQY
TRBJ2-7 | - | TRBV28 | ASSLDRFYEQY
TRBJ2-2 | - | TRBV21-1 | ASAHRDFRSGELF
TRBJ1-1 | - | TRBV4-3 | ASSQDRREDTEAF
TRBJ2-7 | - | TRBV7-2 | ASSLETAKYEQY
TRBJ1-5 | - | TRBV6-1 | ASSELSPRQPQH
TRBJ1-5 | - | TRBV7-2 | ASSLAGQVGQPQH
TRBJ2-4 | - | TRBV10-1 | ASSGYGDVKNIQY
TRBJ2-2 | - | TRBV19 | ASSGPYTGELF
TRBJ2-7 | TRBD2 | TRBV5-1 | ASSPYPLRTSGRAYEQY
TRBJ1-2 | - | TRBV27 | ASQFSGSLDGYT
TRBJ2-5 | - | TRBV7-3 | ASSLAFGETQY
TRBJ1-5 | - | TRBV9 | ASSVGGGPNQPQH
TRBJ2-7 | TRBD2 | TRBV5-4 | ASSLGPRDYAYEQY